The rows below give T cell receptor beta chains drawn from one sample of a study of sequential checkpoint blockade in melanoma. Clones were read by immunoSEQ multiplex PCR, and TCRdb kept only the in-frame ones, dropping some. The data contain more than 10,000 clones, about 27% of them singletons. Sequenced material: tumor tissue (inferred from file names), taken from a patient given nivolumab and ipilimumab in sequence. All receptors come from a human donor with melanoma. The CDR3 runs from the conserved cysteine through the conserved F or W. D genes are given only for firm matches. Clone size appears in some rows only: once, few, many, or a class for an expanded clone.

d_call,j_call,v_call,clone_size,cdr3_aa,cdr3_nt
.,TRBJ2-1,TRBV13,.,CASSLASNEQFF,TGTGCCAGCAGCTTAGCGTCTAATGAGCAGTTCTTC
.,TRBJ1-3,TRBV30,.,CAWSVRGFGNTIYF,TGTGCCTGGAGTGTACGAGGATTTGGAAACACCATATATTTT
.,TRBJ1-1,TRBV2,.,CASSEWRNTEAFF,TGTGCCAGCAGTGAATGGAGGAACACTGAAGCTTTCTTT
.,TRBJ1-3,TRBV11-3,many,CASSLGGIGSGNTIYF,TGTGCCAGCAGCTTAGGGGGAATTGGCTCTGGAAACACCATATATTTT
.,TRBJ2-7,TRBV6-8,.,CATKTGEAYEQYF,TGTGCCACTAAGACAGGCGAAGCCTACGAGCAGTACTTC
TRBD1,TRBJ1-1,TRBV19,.,CASSGGQALWTEAFF,TGTGCCAGTAGTGGGGGACAGGCCCTATGGACTGAAGCTTTCTTT
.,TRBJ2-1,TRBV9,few,CASSAIGPPYNEQFF,TGTGCCAGCAGTGCAATAGGTCCACCTTACAATGAGCAGTTCTTC
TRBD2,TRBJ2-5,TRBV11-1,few,CASSTSGGQETQYF,TGTGCCAGCAGCACAAGCGGGGGGCAAGAGACCCAGTACTTC
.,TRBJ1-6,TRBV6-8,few,CASRPLGEGSSPLHF,TGTGCCAGCAGGCCTCTGGGGGAGGGAAGTTCACCCCTCCACTTT
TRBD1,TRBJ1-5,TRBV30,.,CAWSYGTGFYQPQHF,TGTGCCTGGAGTTACGGGACAGGGTTTTATCAGCCCCAGCATTTT
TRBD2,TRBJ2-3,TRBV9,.,CASSPGLAGSTDTQYF,TGTGCCAGCAGCCCGGGACTAGCGGGTAGCACAGATACGCAGTATTTT
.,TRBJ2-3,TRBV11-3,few,CASSLEVPSYTQYF,TGTGCCAGCAGCTTAGAGGTGCCTAGTTATACGCAGTATTTT
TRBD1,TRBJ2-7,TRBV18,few,CASSPPRTGGEQYF,TGTGCCAGCTCACCACCTAGGACAGGGGGCGAGCAGTACTTC
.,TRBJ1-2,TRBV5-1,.,CASSLTGLESNYGYTF,TGCGCCAGCAGCTTGACAGGCCTGGAGTCTAACTATGGCTACACCTTC